A selection of T cell receptor beta chains follows, all from one sample in a study of T-cell reconstitution after alpha-beta-depleted transplantation in children. TCRdb processed the PCR reads anew with MiXCR; each CDR3 protein has one entry. This sample yields fewer than 1 million distinct CDR3 sequences, of which roughly 15% are seen a single time; 5% belongs to the top ten. The sequencing used PBMCs, mostly from graft donor cells, collected 360 days after TCRalphabeta/CD19-depleted stem cell transplant. The source of these receptors is a male patient aged 10 to 17 who had a stem cell transplant for acute lymphoblastic leukemia, so the T cells may come from the graft donor. Both conserved end residues are part of each CDR3. A D gene is named only where the DNA matches it firmly. Clone size appears in some rows only: once, few, many, or a class for an expanded clone.

j_call v_call d_call clone_size cdr3_aa cdr3_nt
TRBJ2-2 TRBV11-2 . once CASSLRASTGITGELFF TGTGCCAGCAGCTTACGTGCCAGCACGGGAATAACCGGGGAGCTGTTTTTT
TRBJ1-5 TRBV20-1 . few CSAPRRNQPQHF TGCAGTGCTCCGAGGAGGAATCAGCCCCAGCATTTT
TRBJ2-1 TRBV20-1 . many CSAPPGANYNEQFF TGCAGTGCCCCCCCGGGGGCAAACTACAATGAGCAGTTCTTC
TRBJ2-1 TRBV5-1 TRBD1 . CASSLKDRGRRYNEQFF TGCGCCAGCAGCTTGAAGGACAGGGGGCGGAGGTACAATGAGCAGTTCTTC
TRBJ2-1 TRBV11-3 . . CASSTRTVNEQFF TGTGCCAGCAGCACCCGGACAGTCAATGAGCAGTTCTTC
TRBJ2-7 TRBV5-1 . . CASSRVGPSRDFYEQYF TGCGCCAGCAGCCGGGTTGGCCCCTCGCGGGATTTCTACGAGCAGTACTTC
TRBJ2-1 TRBV29-1 TRBD2 . CSVSRLAGGNPYNEQFF TGCAGCGTCAGTCGACTAGCGGGAGGGAATCCCTACAATGAGCAGTTCTTC
TRBJ2-3 TRBV20-1 TRBD2 many CSARRLAGGTDTQYF TGCAGTGCTAGGCGACTAGCGGGAGGCACAGATACGCAGTATTTT
TRBJ2-1 TRBV12-3/TRBV12-4 . . CASSPRSSREQFF TGTGCCAGCAGTCCTAGGTCCAGCCGAGAGCAGTTCTTC
TRBJ2-7 TRBV5-1 TRBD2 . CASSHSGSTYEQYF TGCGCCAGCAGCCATAGCGGGAGTACCTACGAGCAGTACTTC